These 17 T cell receptor beta chains originate from one sample sequenced in a study of cytomegalovirus exposure and HLA in healthy donors (dated by TCRdb to about 2017). Libraries came from the immunoSEQ multiplex PCR assay. For the multiplex PCR, a mixture combining 60 forward primers for TCR Vbeta segments and 13 reverse primers for TCR Jbeta segments was used. Sourced from immuneACCESS, this table was stored by TCRdb with only in-frame sequences that have V and J called. A share of the clones is absent; for the studies checked, an unresolved V gene accounts for under half, and the remainder has no known explanation. The sample has 200,000 or so clones on record, roughly 74% of them singletons. The ten largest clones take up 4.5% to 7.5% of the sample. The material sequenced was PBMCs. The receptors derive from a woman in her 30s in good health and CMV-seropositive.

The chain is built from TRBV6-1 and TRBJ2-2; TRBD1 aligns across 7 bases. The CDR3 is made up of 14 amino acids. V dropped 6 bases and J dropped 5; count of bases not matched to a gene: 6. Germline V lookup: CDR1 MNHNS, CDR2 SASEGT. The CDR3 DNA follows: TGTGCCAGCAGAGGGGACAGTTTTACCGGGGAGCTGTTTTTT. This encodes CASRGDSFTGELFF.

V gene TRBV7-8 combines with J gene TRBJ1-5; 8 bases match TRBD1. Germline-derived CDR1 and CDR2 are SGHVS and FQNEAQ. The V gene end was trimmed by 8 bases and the J gene end by 0 bases; junction bases not matched to a gene: 9. This CDR3 comprises 16 residues. CDR3: CASVAGGWNSNQPQHF. The CDR3, as DNA: TGTGCCAGCGTGGCAGGGGGCTGGAATAGCAATCAGCCCCAGCATTTT.

V gene TRBV5-1 combines with J gene TRBJ2-5; 9 positions agree with TRBD1. Germline V CDR1 and CDR2: SGHRS, YFSETQ. There are 16 residues in the CDR3. Trimming removed 4 bases from V and 1 base from J; junction bases left unmatched: 8. CDR3 loop: CASSTVGTGSQETQYF. The CDR3 DNA reads TGCGCCAGCAGCACGGTCGGGACAGGGAGCCAAGAGACCCAGTACTTC.

The count of this clone is one. The chain joins TRBV4-1 to TRBJ2-2; D is unclear. The length of the CDR3 is 16 residues. V lost 5 bases to trimming and J lost 1 base, with 14 bases between them. The germline CDR1 and CDR2 sequences are MGHRA and YSYEKL. The CDR3, as DNA: TGCGCCAGCAGCACTCGAGCCGTGCAGAACACCGGGGAGCTGTTTTTT. Protein sequence: CASSTRAVQNTGELFF.

The chain employs TRBV28 and TRBJ2-2; D perhaps matches TRBD1 (6 bases). This CDR3 region has 17 residues. The germline V and J ends were trimmed by 1 base and 6 bases, with 18 bases remaining between them. Germline V CDR1 and CDR2: MDHEN, SYDVKM. In DNA, the CDR3 is TGTGCCAGCAGTTTATCTAACAGGGTGGCATACCCCGGGGAGCTGTTTTTT. Translation: CASSLSNRVAYPGELFF.

The chain is built from TRBV29-1 and TRBJ2-7; 11 bases are a match to TRBD2. Losses at the gene ends were 5 bases for V and 4 bases for J; bases not matched to a gene: 10. CDR3 size: 15 residues. CDR1 SQVTM and CDR2 ANQGSEA come from the germline V gene. Here the CDR3 reads CSVTGFSGGAYEQYF. CDR3 nucleotides: TGCAGCGTTACCGGATTTAGCGGGGGGGCTTACGAGCAGTACTTC.

V usage is TRBV5-1 and J usage is TRBJ2-3, with TRBD1 identical over 7 bases. The CDR3 runs to 14 residues. The germline gives CDR1 SGHRS, CDR2 YFSETQ. The V gene end was trimmed by 2 bases and the J gene end by 4 bases; junction bases not matched to a gene: 4. CDR3 nucleotides: TGCGCCAGCAGCTTTCCAGGGGGACCAGATACGCAGTATTTT. Protein: CASSFPGGPDTQYF.

The chain recombines TRBV15 with TRBJ2-7; 10 positions agree with TRBD1. The junction had 11 bases not matched to a gene; V was cut back by 1 base and J by 2 bases. The length of the CDR3 is 18 residues. Per germline, CDR1 LNHNV and CDR2 YYDKDF (reference sequence). CDR3 in DNA: TGTGCCACCAGCAGAGTTCCGAACTCCGGGACAGGGGCCTACGAGCAGTACTTC. Its translation is CATSRVPNSGTGAYEQYF.

The chain couples TRBV5-1 to TRBJ2-7; 7 bases are shared with TRBD2. With V trimmed by 3 bases and J by 1 base, 4 bases remained unmatched. Germline lookup yields CDR1 SGHRS and CDR2 YFSETQ. The CDR3 contains 14 residues. CDR3 loop: CASSSAAGSYEQYF. The CDR3 nucleotides are TGCGCCAGCAGCTCCGCAGCGGGATCCTACGAGCAGTACTTC.

J is TRBJ2-7 and V is TRBV7-2, with 12 bases lining up with TRBD2. Germline V gene lookup returns CDR1 SGHTA and CDR2 FQGNSA. The CDR3 contains 16 residues. J gave up 9 bases and V 4 bases, and 13 bases lay outside the gene matches. DNA of the CDR3: TGTGCCAGCAGCTCTAGGACTAGCGGGACTCGGGGGTGGCAGTACTTC. Encoded protein: CASSSRTSGTRGWQYF.

The rearrangement joins TRBV5-1 to TRBJ1-3; unclear D gene. V gave up 7 bases and J gave up 0 bases, with 8 bases separating them. Per germline, CDR1 SGHRS and CDR2 YFSETQ. This CDR3 spans 13 amino acids. Here the CDR3 reads CASFESSGNTIYF. The CDR3 nucleotides are TGCGCCAGCTTTGAGAGCTCTGGAAACACCATATATTTT. Full variable domain (missing parts from reference TRBV5-1 and TRBJ1-3): KAGVTQTPRYLIKTRGQQVTLSCSPISGHRSVSWYQQTPGQGLQFLFEYFSETQRNKGNFPGRFSGRQFSNSRSEMNVSTLELGDSALYLCASFESSGNTIYFGEGSWLTVV.

This rearrangement joins TRBV11-2 to TRBJ1-1; tentatively, D is TRBD1 (5 bases). V gave up 10 bases and J gave up 4 bases, with 19 bases separating them. This CDR3 is 14 amino acids long. CDR1 is SGHAT, CDR2 FQNNGV, per germline. CDR3 amino acids: CATNRWGSGTEAFF. In DNA form, the CDR3 reads TGTGCCACCAATCGATGGGGCTCCGGCACTGAAGCTTTCTTT.

The J gene is TRBJ1-5, the V gene TRBV19; 8 bases agree with TRBD1. CDR1 and CDR2 from the germline V gene are LNHDA and SQIVND (reference sequence). J was trimmed by 7 bases and V by 5 bases; bases with no gene match: 7. The CDR3 totals 14 residues. CDR3 protein: CASSDRGGVQPQHF. The CDR3 DNA reads TGTGCCAGTAGTGACAGGGGAGGAGTGCAGCCCCAGCATTTT.

CDR3 amino acids: CASSYPLRHGSYEQYF. CDR3 coding DNA: TGTGCCAGCAGTTACCCCCTCCGACATGGATCCTACGAGCAGTACTTC. The chain recombines TRBV6-5 with TRBJ2-7, with no clear D. Trimming pared 2 bases from V and 1 base from J, leaving 15 bases between. CDR1 is MNHEY, CDR2 SVGAGI, per germline. The CDR3 length is 16 residues.

The J gene is TRBJ2-7, the V gene TRBV27; 10 bases match TRBD1. Germline V gene data show CDR1 as MNHEY and CDR2 as SMNVEV (reference sequence). The CDR3 runs 16 residues. Trimming removed 5 bases from V and 2 bases from J; junction bases left unmatched: 9. Here the CDR3 DNA reads TGTGCCAGCAGTCGTACGCCGGGACAGGGGCCCTACGAGCAGTACTTC. It is translated as CASSRTPGQGPYEQYF.

The chain employs TRBV2 and TRBJ1-2, with D possibly matching TRBD1 (6 bases). With 7 bases removed from V and 4 bases from J, the gap between germline ends came to 16 bases. Germline loops: CDR1 SNHLY, CDR2 FYNNEI. The length of the CDR3 is 14 residues. This CDR3 is CASTREGESYGYTF. Here the CDR3 DNA reads TGTGCCAGCACGCGGGAGGGGGAGAGCTATGGCTACACCTTC.

The gene calls are TRBV6-6 and TRBJ2-2, with a possible D match to TRBD1 (6 bases). V lost 7 bases and J lost 0, with 12 bases in between. The V gene's germline CDR1 is MNHNY and CDR2 SVGAGI (reference sequence). The CDR3 is 15 amino acids. CDR3 residues: CASKTGTPNTGELFF. The CDR3 bases are TGTGCCAGCAAAACCGGGACACCGAACACCGGGGAGCTGTTTTTT.